The T cell receptor (beta chain) described here comes from a study of T cells in Graves' hyperthyroidism and ophthalmopathy. Looking at the study overall: Peripheral blood sampling occurred at initial diagnosis, before any treatment.

The CDR3 spans 15 residues. V shed 0 bases, J shed 7 bases, and the junction held 2 bases outside the gene matches. Germline CDR1 and CDR2: SGDLS and YYNGEE. The study excluded patients with uncontrolled infection, other autoimmune disease, pregnancy or lactation. RNA transcripts provided the source from which TCR beta CDR3 regions were amplified. Primed by the HTBI set, a first-round RT-PCR was run on the TCR CDR3. From the multiplex PCR reads, TCRdb called clonotypes with MiXCR, one entry per CDR3 protein. The sample yields 490,000 or so distinct CDR3 sequences, 16% seen once. The study, taken as a whole, reports: Ophthalmopathy was identified by the model a median around 6.3 months ahead of onset. Among clonotypes expanded in thyroid above 0.001, most were also found in blood.

This clonotype has only a few counts. What it binds is not known. Sequenced input: blood. The chain is built from TRBV9 and TRBJ1-6, with 9 bases that match TRBD1. The sequence was collected from a woman aged 30 to 39 with Graves' ophthalmopathy. The CDR3 loop reads CASSVEGTGNSPLHF. DNA of the CDR3: TGTGCCAGCAGCGTAGAGGGGACAGGGAATTCACCCCTCCACTTT.